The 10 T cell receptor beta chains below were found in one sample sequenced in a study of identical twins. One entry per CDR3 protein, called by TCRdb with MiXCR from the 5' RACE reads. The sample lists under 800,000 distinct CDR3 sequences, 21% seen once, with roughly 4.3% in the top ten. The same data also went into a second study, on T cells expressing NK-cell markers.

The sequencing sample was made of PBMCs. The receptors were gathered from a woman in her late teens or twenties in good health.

The CDR3 loop reads CASSPRTSYNEQFF. The CDR3 nucleotides read TGTGCCAGCAGCCCTCGGACTTCCTACAATGAGCAGTTCTTC. The chain uses TRBV7-2 and TRBJ2-1, with D possibly matching TRBD2 (5 bases). Germline V gene sequence: CDR1 SGHTA, CDR2 FQGNSA. The CDR3 runs 14 residues. Deletions cut 5 bases from V and 1 base from J, with 9 bases between.

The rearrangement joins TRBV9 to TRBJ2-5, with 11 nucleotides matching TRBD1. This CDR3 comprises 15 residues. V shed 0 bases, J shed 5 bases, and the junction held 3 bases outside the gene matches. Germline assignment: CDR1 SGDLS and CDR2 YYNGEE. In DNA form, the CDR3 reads TGTGCCAGCAGCGTAGGGGGGGACAGGGGGGAGACCCAGTACTTC. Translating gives CASSVGGDRGETQYF.

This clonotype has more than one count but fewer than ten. DNA for the CDR3: TGTGCCAGCGGGCTGAGTCGGCACGAGCAGTACTTC. Translation: CASGLSRHEQYF. The rearrangement joins TRBV12-3 or TRBV12-4 to TRBJ2-7; D call uncertain. V lost 8 bases and J 5 bases, leaving 13 bases between the germline ends. The CDR3 consists of 12 residues.

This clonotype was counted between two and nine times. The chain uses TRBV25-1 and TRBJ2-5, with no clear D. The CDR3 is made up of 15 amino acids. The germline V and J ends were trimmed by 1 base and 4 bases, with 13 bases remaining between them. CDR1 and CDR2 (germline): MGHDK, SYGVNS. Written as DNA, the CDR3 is TGTGCCAGCAGTGAATCCCCCAGCACCCGAGAGACCCAGTACTTC. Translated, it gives CASSESPSTRETQYF.

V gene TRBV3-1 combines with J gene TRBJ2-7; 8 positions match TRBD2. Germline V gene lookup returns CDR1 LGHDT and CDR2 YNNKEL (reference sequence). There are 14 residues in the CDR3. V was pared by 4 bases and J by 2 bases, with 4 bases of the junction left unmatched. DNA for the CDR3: TGTGCCAGCAGCCTAACGGGACTAGCCTACGAGCAGTACTTC. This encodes CASSLTGLAYEQYF.

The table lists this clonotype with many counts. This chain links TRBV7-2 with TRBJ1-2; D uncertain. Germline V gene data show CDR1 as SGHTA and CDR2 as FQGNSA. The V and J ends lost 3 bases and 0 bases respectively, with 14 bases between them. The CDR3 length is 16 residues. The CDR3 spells CASSFVPQTANYGYTF. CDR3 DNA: TGTGCCAGCAGCTTTGTCCCGCAGACCGCTAACTATGGCTACACCTTC.

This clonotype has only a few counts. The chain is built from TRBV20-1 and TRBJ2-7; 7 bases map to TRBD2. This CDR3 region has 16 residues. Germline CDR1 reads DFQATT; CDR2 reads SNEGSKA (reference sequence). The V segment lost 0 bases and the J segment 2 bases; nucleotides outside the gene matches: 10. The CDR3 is CSARDSKRGGTYEQYF. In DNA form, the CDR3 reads TGCAGTGCTAGAGATTCTAAGCGGGGAGGCACCTACGAGCAGTACTTC.

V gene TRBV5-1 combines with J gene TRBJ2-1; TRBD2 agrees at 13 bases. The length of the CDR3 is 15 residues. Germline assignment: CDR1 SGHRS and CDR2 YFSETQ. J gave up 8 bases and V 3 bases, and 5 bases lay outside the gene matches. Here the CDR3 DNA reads TGCGCCAGCAGCTGGACTAGCGGGGGTGGGGATGAGCAGTTCTTC. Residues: CASSWTSGGGDEQFF.

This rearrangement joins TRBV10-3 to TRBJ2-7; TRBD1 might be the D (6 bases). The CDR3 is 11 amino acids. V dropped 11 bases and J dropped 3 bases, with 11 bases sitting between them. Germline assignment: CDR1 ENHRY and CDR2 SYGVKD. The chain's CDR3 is CASQGSYEQYF. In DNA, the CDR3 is TGTGCCTCCCAGGGGAGCTACGAGCAGTACTTC.

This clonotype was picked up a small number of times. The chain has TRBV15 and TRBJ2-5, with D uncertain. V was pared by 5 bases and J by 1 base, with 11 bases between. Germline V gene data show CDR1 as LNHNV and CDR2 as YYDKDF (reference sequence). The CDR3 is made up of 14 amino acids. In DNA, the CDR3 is TGTGCCACCAGCCCCTTAAGGCTCCAAGAGACCCAGTACTTC. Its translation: CATSPLRLQETQYF.